A selection of T cell receptor beta chains follows, all from one sample in a study of cytomegalovirus exposure and HLA in healthy donors. The table came from immunoSEQ multiplex PCR; TCRdb's copy has only in-frame clones and leaves some out. This sample carries 50,000 to 60,000 clones, with roughly 9.6% going to the ten biggest clones. The specimen was PBMCs. All receptors derive from a woman between 45 and 60 years old in good health and CMV-seropositive. Both conserved end residues are part of each CDR3. D genes are given only for firm matches.

TRBJ2-1 | TRBV2 | TRBD1 | CASSRQGGLSEQFF | TGTGCCAGCAGTAGACAGGGTGGTTTATCTGAGCAGTTCTTC
TRBJ2-7 | TRBV21-1 | . | CASSMGQGACEQYF | TGTGCCAGCAGCATGGGACAGGGGGCTTGCGAGCAGTACTTC
TRBJ2-7 | TRBV10-3 | TRBD1 | CAISERGQGSHEQYF | TGTGCCATCAGTGAAAGGGGACAGGGATCCCACGAGCAGTACTTC
TRBJ2-2 | TRBV19 | TRBD2 | CASTSGSAQPGELFF | TGTGCCAGTACTAGCGGGAGCGCCCAACCCGGGGAGCTGTTTTTT
TRBJ2-6 | TRBV29-1 | . | CSVGLSSGANVLTF | TGCAGCGTTGGACTGAGCTCTGGGGCCAACGTCCTGACTTTC
TRBJ2-1 | TRBV6-5 | . | CASSYSGWGGEQFF | TGTGCCAGCAGTTATTCCGGTTGGGGCGGTGAGCAGTTCTTC
TRBJ2-1 | TRBV11-2 | TRBD2 | CASHRRGAYNEQFF | TGTGCCAGCCACCGGCGGGGGGCCTACAATGAGCAGTTCTTC
TRBJ2-7 | TRBV7-2 | . | CASSLGTGSYEQYF | TGTGCCAGCAGCTTAGGTACAGGGTCCTACGAGCAGTACTTC
TRBJ2-5 | TRBV3-1/TRBV3-2 | . | CATDRGYF | TGTGCCACGGACCGGGGGTACTTC
TRBJ2-7 | TRBV19 | . | CASSPRAGEGEQYF | TGTGCCAGTAGTCCTCGGGCAGGGGAGGGTGAGCAGTACTTC
TRBJ2-2 | TRBV27 | TRBD1 | CASRLQGQLGTGELFF | TGTGCCAGCAGACTTCAGGGACAGCTGGGAACCGGGGAGCTGTTTTTT
TRBJ2-7 | TRBV27 | . | CASSPDRSYEQYF | TGTGCCAGCAGTCCCGACAGAAGCTACGAGCAGTACTTC
TRBJ2-7 | TRBV11-2 | TRBD1 | CASSRPPGQGYSYEQYF | TGTGCCAGCAGCCGCCCCCCGGGACAGGGATACTCCTACGAGCAGTACTTC
TRBJ1-2 | TRBV4-1 | . | CASSQGGGYGYTF | TGCGCCAGCAGCCAAGGGGGGGGCTATGGCTACACCTTC
TRBJ2-2 | TRBV19 | . | CATQARGYTGELFF | TGTGCCACCCAGGCTAGAGGGTACACCGGGGAGCTGTTTTTT
TRBJ1-1 | TRBV9 | . | CASSVDGQANTEAFF | TGTGCCAGCAGCGTAGATGGGCAGGCGAACACTGAAGCTTTCTTT
TRBJ1-6 | TRBV5-1 | . | CASSPPDRNSPLHF | TGCGCCAGCAGCCCACCGGACAGAAATTCACCCCTCCACTTT
TRBJ2-4 | TRBV2 | TRBD2 | CASSAGTSGESLAKNIQYF | TGTGCCAGCAGTGCTGGGACTAGCGGGGAGTCACTAGCCAAAAACATTCAGTACTTC
TRBJ1-5 | TRBV9 | . | CASSAGPTSNQPQHF | TGTGCCAGCAGCGCAGGGCCGACGAGCAATCAGCCCCAGCATTTT
TRBJ1-1 | TRBV30 | . | CAWSVVPGLAFF | TGTGCCTGGAGTGTAGTTCCGGGGTTAGCTTTCTTT
TRBJ2-6 | TRBV4-2 | . | CASSPSGANVLTF | TGTGCCAGCAGCCCTTCTGGGGCCAACGTCCTGACTTTC
TRBJ2-7 | TRBV6-5 | . | CASSYSISGVNEQYF | TGTGCCAGCAGTTACTCGATCTCAGGGGTCAACGAGCAGTACTTC